This T cell receptor beta chain was identified during a study of CD4 T cells in relation to SARS-CoV-2 and coronaviruses. Study-wide findings and caveats: Pre-pandemic and post-infection samples never came from the same donor.

The assay was immunoSEQ multiplex PCR, and TCRdb's table has in-frame clones only and misses some. The sample lists around 35,000 clones, 80% to 90% occurring once. Remarks on this clone: Its target is not known.

V lost 0 bases to trimming and J lost 0 bases, with 9 bases between them. This CDR3 comprises 16 residues. Germline V gene sequence: CDR1 SGHNT, CDR2 YYREEE (reference sequence). The chain joins TRBV5-4 to TRBJ2-2, with D hard to call. The TCR comes from an adult with COVID-19. Material: memory CD4+ T cells from PBMCs. In nucleotides, the CDR3 is TGTGCCAGCAGCTTGGTGGGCGGCGCGAACACCGGGGAGCTGTTTTTT. Its translation is CASSLVGGANTGELFF.